What follows is one T cell receptor beta chain and its context. The CDR3 is 15 amino acids. Germline assignment: CDR1 LGHNA and CDR2 YSLEER. V lost 6 bases to trimming and J lost 0 bases, with 14 bases between them. The sample is drawn from a study of blood T cell repertoires in COVID-19. The overall study: From T cells, B-cell-depleted T cells, or PBMCs came the material, which was cDNA or gDNA.

Original analysis: Reference gene primer amplification in the assay estimated nucleated cell counts. Using immunoSEQ multiplex PCR, the repertoire was profiled, and TCRdb retains in-frame clones only, with some absent. That table supplies the V and J calls and clone size; D and trimming were determined from the DNA. Of under 250,000 clones listed, roughly 90% were seen once; the top ten hold approximately 2.4%. The cohort comprised adults aged roughly 18 to 95 years residing in 20 to 30 US areas. Cohorts were based on clinical histories the participants reported. This receptor was obtained from a woman aged 25 to 45 with acute COVID-19. V is TRBV4-3 and J is TRBJ1-1, with a tentative D call TRBD1 (5 bases). What was sequenced was PBMCs or T cells enriched from blood (not recorded which). CDR3 bases: TGCGCCAGCAGTCTCATCAGGGAAGTGAACACTGAAGCTTTCTTT. This translates into CASSLIREVNTEAFF.